This is a list of T cell receptor beta chains from one sample in a study of T cell changes during pregnancy in multiple sclerosis. Method: immunoSEQ multiplex PCR; TCRdb's copy keeps in-frame clones and lacks some. Of about 40,000 clones in the sample, 80% to 90% were seen once. This specimen consisted of CD4+ T cells from peripheral blood mononuclear cells, obtained in the first trimester of pregnancy. The receptor source for this set is a female donor with multiple sclerosis, enrolled in a pregnancy study. Each CDR3 is given with its conserved first and last residue. The D gene is left open where the match is weak. Clone size appears in some rows only: once, few, many, or a class for an expanded clone.

cdr3_aa,cdr3_nt,d_call,j_call,clone_size,v_call
CASSLAGTGSYGYTF,TGTGCCAGCAGCTTAGCAGGGACAGGGTCCTATGGCTACACCTTC,TRBD1,TRBJ1-2,.,TRBV7-9
CASSSQGAHSYNEQFF,TGTGCCAGCAGTTCCCAGGGGGCTCATTCCTACAATGAGCAGTTCTTC,TRBD1,TRBJ2-1,.,TRBV27
CASSSPSREATQYF,TGTGCCAGCAGCTCCCCCTCCAGGGAGGCTACGCAGTATTTT,.,TRBJ2-3,once,TRBV7-8
CASRQTGNTEAFF,TGCGCCAGCAGACAAACAGGGAACACTGAAGCTTTCTTT,.,TRBJ1-1,once,TRBV4-3
CASSLVRGDSPLHF,TGTGCCAGCAGCTTAGTCAGGGGGGATTCACCCCTCCACTTT,TRBD1,TRBJ1-6,.,TRBV7-2
CASSHTWTGSYSNQPQHF,TGTGCCAGCAGTCACACATGGACAGGCTCTTATAGCAATCAGCCCCAGCATTTT,TRBD1,TRBJ1-5,.,TRBV2
CASSPGLAGITDTQYF,TGTGCCAGCAGCCCGGGACTAGCGGGGATCACAGATACGCAGTATTTT,TRBD2,TRBJ2-3,.,TRBV4-2
CSVDPRYEQFF,TGCAGTGTCGATCCTCGGTATGAGCAGTTCTTC,.,TRBJ2-1,.,TRBV20-1
CASSSRGGGNEQFF,TGTGCCAGCAGCTCTAGAGGAGGTGGGAATGAGCAGTTCTTC,.,TRBJ2-1,.,TRBV7-6
CAWSRTGYLLHISGANVLTF,TGTGCCTGGAGTCGGACAGGTTACCTGCTGCATATCTCTGGGGCCAACGTCCTGACTTTC,TRBD1,TRBJ2-6,few,TRBV30
CASSLKRLKETQYF,TGTGCCAGCAGCTTGAAACGGTTGAAAGAGACCCAGTACTTC,.,TRBJ2-5,few,TRBV7-8
CASSRGESETQYF,TGTGCCAGCAGCCGGGGGGAGTCAGAGACCCAGTACTTC,TRBD2,TRBJ2-5,.,TRBV13
CASSPHPWAYNSNQPQHF,TGTGCCAGCAGTCCCCACCCTTGGGCATACAATAGCAATCAGCCCCAGCATTTT,.,TRBJ1-5,.,TRBV28
CASSLGARTQTQYF,TGTGCCAGCAGCTTGGGGGCCCGAACGCAGACCCAGTACTTC,.,TRBJ2-5,.,TRBV7-8
CSVTPSVLVGYTF,TGCAGCGTTACCCCGTCAGTGTTGGTTGGCTACACCTTC,.,TRBJ1-2,.,TRBV29-1
CASSQEFRYAFYEQYF,TGCGCCAGCAGCCAAGAGTTTCGGTATGCTTTCTACGAGCAGTACTTC,.,TRBJ2-7,.,TRBV4-1
CSVEGPGRNTEAFF,TGCAGCGTTGAAGGTCCTGGCAGGAACACTGAAGCTTTCTTT,.,TRBJ1-1,few,TRBV29-1
CASSLGGLGLGEQFF,TGTGCCAGCAGTTTAGGTGGACTAGGCTTAGGTGAGCAGTTCTTC,TRBD2,TRBJ2-1,.,TRBV28
CARSFRWQRETQYF,TGTGCCAGAAGCTTCCGGTGGCAGCGAGAGACCCAGTACTTC,.,TRBJ2-5,.,TRBV5-3
CASSLKKPSYQETQYF,TGTGCCAGCAGCTTGAAAAAGCCCTCTTACCAAGAGACCCAGTACTTC,.,TRBJ2-5,.,TRBV5-4
CASSQVRGYEQYF,TGTGCCAGCAGCCAAGTTCGGGGTTACGAGCAGTACTTC,.,TRBJ2-7,.,TRBV14
CASRTGQGEIEQYF,TGTGCCAGCAGGACCGGACAGGGGGAGATCGAGCAGTACTTC,TRBD1,TRBJ2-7,.,TRBV6-5
CASSIPRGSSYEQYF,TGTGCCAGTAGTATCCCCAGGGGTAGCTCCTACGAGCAGTACTTC,.,TRBJ2-7,.,TRBV19
CADRGTRGPHSSGNTIYF,TGTGCAGACAGGGGTACGAGGGGGCCTCATTCCTCTGGAAACACCATATATTTT,TRBD1,TRBJ1-3,.,TRBV5-5
CASSARGDTEAFF,TGTGCCAGCAGTGCCCGGGGGGACACTGAAGCTTTCTTT,.,TRBJ1-1,once,TRBV6-4
CASSLAQRQETQYF,TGTGCCAGCAGCTTAGCGCAGCGACAAGAGACCCAGTACTTC,.,TRBJ2-5,once,TRBV11-2
CASSQGLATNSYEQYF,TGCGCCAGCAGCCAGGGACTAGCGACCAACTCCTACGAGCAGTACTTC,TRBD2,TRBJ2-7,once,TRBV5-1
CASSDTRDSYGYTF,TGTGCCAGCTCAGACACGAGGGACTCATATGGCTACACCTTC,.,TRBJ1-2,.,TRBV18
CASSELAGSYEQYF,TGTGCCAGCAGTGAATTAGCGGGGTCCTACGAGCAGTACTTC,TRBD2,TRBJ2-7,.,TRBV28
CASGLVLRTPGGNTIYF,TGTGCTAGTGGTTTGGTACTGAGGACCCCGGGAGGAAACACCATATATTTT,.,TRBJ1-3,.,TRBV12-5
CASSEFSGRESDTQYF,TGTGCCAGCAGTGAATTTAGCGGGAGAGAGTCAGATACGCAGTATTTT,TRBD2,TRBJ2-3,.,TRBV6-1
CASGGAGYTF,TGTGCCAGCGGGGGGGCAGGCTACACCTTC,.,TRBJ1-2,once,TRBV5-6
CASRRGLTGELFF,TGTGCCAGTAGAAGGGGTTTGACCGGGGAGCTGTTTTTT,.,TRBJ2-2,.,TRBV19
CASSPPGQGTMNTEAFF,TGTGCCAGCTCACCTCCGGGACAGGGGACGATGAACACTGAAGCTTTCTTT,TRBD1,TRBJ1-1,.,TRBV18
CASSLQGATEKLFF,TGTGCCAGCAGCTTACAGGGGGCGACTGAAAAACTGTTTTTT,TRBD1,TRBJ1-4,.,TRBV5-4
CASSFRSGPSGGHQPQHF,TGTGCCAGCAGCTTTAGATCAGGCCCATCCGGGGGTCATCAGCCCCAGCATTTT,.,TRBJ1-5,.,TRBV13
CASSPNPGTSGGSQTQYF,TGTGCCAGCAGCCCAAACCCCGGGACTAGCGGGGGATCGCAGACCCAGTACTTC,TRBD2,TRBJ2-5,.,TRBV9
CASSLPMGQGNTEAFF,TGTGCCAGCAGTCTTCCTATGGGACAGGGAAACACTGAAGCTTTCTTT,TRBD1,TRBJ1-1,.,TRBV7-2
CASSLRQGDTDTQYF,TGTGCCAGCAGCTTGAGGCAGGGGGACACAGATACGCAGTATTTT,TRBD1,TRBJ2-3,.,TRBV5-4
CASSQGVGDSTYEQYF,TGTGCCAGCAGCCAAGGGGTCGGGGACTCGACCTACGAGCAGTACTTC,.,TRBJ2-7,.,TRBV14
CASSSYKGKAGELFF,TGTGCCAGCAGCTCATATAAGGGGAAGGCCGGGGAGCTGTTTTTT,.,TRBJ2-2,.,TRBV11-1
CASSLRGLKNTEAFF,TGTGCCAGCAGCCTAAGGGGGCTAAAGAACACTGAAGCTTTCTTT,TRBD1,TRBJ1-1,few,TRBV27
CASSPGTVKSNQPQHF,TGTGCCAGCAGCCCGGGGACAGTAAAAAGCAATCAGCCCCAGCATTTT,TRBD1,TRBJ1-5,once,TRBV28
CASSHDRATDTQYF,TGTGCCAGCAGCCACGACAGGGCCACAGATACGCAGTATTTT,TRBD1,TRBJ2-3,few,TRBV7-8
CAISGGGQGAGGYTF,TGTGCCATCAGTGGAGGGGGACAGGGGGCGGGCGGCTACACCTTC,TRBD1,TRBJ1-2,.,TRBV10-3
CASSLNEETQYF,TGTGCCAGCTCCCTGAATGAGGAGACCCAGTACTTC,.,TRBJ2-5,.,TRBV6-1
CASSPWGGYEQYF,TGTGCCAGCAGCCCATGGGGGGGCTACGAGCAGTACTTC,TRBD2,TRBJ2-7,.,TRBV11-3
CASSLVPEPYNEQFF,TGCGCCAGCAGCTTGGTGCCAGAACCCTACAATGAGCAGTTCTTC,.,TRBJ2-1,.,TRBV5-1
CASSLGQSYEQYF,TGTGCCAGCAGTCTGGGACAGTCCTACGAGCAGTACTTC,TRBD1,TRBJ2-7,.,TRBV27
CASSLLTGSTEAFF,TGTGCCAGCAGCTTACTGACAGGGAGTACTGAAGCTTTCTTT,TRBD1,TRBJ1-1,.,TRBV7-2